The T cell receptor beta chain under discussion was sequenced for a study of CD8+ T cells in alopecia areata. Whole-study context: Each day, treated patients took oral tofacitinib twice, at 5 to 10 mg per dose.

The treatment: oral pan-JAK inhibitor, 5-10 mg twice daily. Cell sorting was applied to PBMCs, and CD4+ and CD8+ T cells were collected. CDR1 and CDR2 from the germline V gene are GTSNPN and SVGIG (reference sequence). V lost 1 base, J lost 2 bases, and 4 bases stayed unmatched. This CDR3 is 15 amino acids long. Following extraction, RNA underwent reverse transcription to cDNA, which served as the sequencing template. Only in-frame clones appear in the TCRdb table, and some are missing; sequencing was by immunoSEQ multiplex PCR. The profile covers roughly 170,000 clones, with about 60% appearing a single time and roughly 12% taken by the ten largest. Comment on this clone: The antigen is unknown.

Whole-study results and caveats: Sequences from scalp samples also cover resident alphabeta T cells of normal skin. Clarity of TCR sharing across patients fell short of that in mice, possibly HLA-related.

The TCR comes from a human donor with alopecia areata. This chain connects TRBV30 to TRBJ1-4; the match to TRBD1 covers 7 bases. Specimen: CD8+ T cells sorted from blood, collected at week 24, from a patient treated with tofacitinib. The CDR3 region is CAWSDPTGTNEKLFF. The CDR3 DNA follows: TGTGCCTGGAGTGACCCGACAGGGACTAATGAAAAACTGTTTTTT.